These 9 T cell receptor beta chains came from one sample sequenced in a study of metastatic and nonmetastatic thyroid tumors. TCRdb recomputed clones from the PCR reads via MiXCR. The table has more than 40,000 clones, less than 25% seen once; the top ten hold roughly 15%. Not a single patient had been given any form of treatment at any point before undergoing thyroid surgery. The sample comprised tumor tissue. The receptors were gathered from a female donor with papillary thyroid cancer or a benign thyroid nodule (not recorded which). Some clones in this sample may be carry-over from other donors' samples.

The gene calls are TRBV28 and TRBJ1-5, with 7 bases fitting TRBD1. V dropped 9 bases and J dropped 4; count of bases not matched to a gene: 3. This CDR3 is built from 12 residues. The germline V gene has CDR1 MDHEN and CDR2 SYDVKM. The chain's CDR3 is CARRQGNQPQHF. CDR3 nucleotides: TGTGCCAGGAGACAGGGAAATCAGCCCCAGCATTTT.

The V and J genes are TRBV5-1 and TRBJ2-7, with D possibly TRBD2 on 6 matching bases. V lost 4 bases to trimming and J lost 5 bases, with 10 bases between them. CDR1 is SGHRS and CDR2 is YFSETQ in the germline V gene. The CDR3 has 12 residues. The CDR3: CASSTGLDEQYF. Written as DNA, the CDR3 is TGCGCCAGCAGCACGGGACTGGACGAGCAGTACTTC.

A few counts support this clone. CDR3: CASSEFMGNSNQPQHF. Here the CDR3 DNA reads TGTGCCAGCAGTGAATTCATGGGGAATAGCAATCAGCCCCAGCATTTT. The J gene is TRBJ1-5, the V gene TRBV6-1; D call uncertain. Between the trimmed V and J ends, which lost 2 bases and 0 bases, there was a span of 11 bases. Per the germline V gene, CDR1 is MNHNS and CDR2 is SASEGT. This CDR3 has 16 residues.

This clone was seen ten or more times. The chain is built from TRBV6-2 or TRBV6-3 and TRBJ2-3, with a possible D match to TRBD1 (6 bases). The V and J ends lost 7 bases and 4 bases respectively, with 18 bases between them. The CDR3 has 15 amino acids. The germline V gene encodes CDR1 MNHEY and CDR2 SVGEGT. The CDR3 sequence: CASIIDPTGADTQYF. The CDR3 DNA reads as TGTGCCAGCATTATCGATCCGACAGGCGCAGATACGCAGTATTTT.

Here the CDR3 reads CSADQTGAAYEQYF. CDR3 nucleotide sequence: TGCAGTGCGGACCAGACAGGGGCTGCCTACGAGCAGTACTTC. The rearrangement uses TRBV20-1 and TRBJ2-7; 8 bases align to TRBD1. The CDR3 is 14 residues long. After removal of 6 bases from V and 2 bases from J, the junction contained 9 bases not matched to a gene. Germline V gives CDR1 DFQATT, CDR2 SNEGSKA (reference sequence).

The CDR3 region is CSARPGERTFF. The CDR3 DNA sequence: TGCAGTGCTAGGCCCGGGGAAAGAACTTTCTTT. V is TRBV20-1 and J is TRBJ1-1, with D hard to call. This CDR3 is built from 11 residues. Deletions cut 3 bases from V and 12 bases from J, with 14 bases between. From germline, CDR1 is DFQATT and CDR2 SNEGSKA (reference sequence).

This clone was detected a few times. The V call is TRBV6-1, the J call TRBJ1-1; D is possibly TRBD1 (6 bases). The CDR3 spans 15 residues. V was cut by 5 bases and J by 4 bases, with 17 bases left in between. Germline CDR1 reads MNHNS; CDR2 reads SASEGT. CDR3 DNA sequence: TGTGCCAGCAGTCAATTCAGGGGCGCGAGCACTGAAGCTTTCTTT. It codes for CASSQFRGASTEAFF.

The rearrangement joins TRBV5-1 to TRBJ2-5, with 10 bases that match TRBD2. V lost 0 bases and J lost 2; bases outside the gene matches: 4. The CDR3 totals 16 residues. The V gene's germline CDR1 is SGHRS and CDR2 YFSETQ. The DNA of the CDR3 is TGCGCCAGCAGCTTGGTGGTAGCGGGAGGACAAGAGACCCAGTACTTC. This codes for CASSLVVAGGQETQYF.

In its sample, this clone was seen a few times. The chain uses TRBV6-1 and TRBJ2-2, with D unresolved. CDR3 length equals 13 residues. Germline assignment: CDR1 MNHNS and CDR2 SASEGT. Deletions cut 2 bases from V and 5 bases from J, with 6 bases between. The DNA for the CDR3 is TGTGCCAGCAGTGAACAGCATACCGGGGAGCTGTTTTTT. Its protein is CASSEQHTGELFF.